The 15 T cell receptor beta chains below were found in one sample sequenced in a study of CD8 T cells in Susac syndrome. Reverse transcription of roughly 0.5 to 1 ug RNA was carried out with random hexamers. A single record per CDR3 protein comes from TCRdb applying MiXCR to the immunoSEQ multiplex PCR reads. The data show about 130,000 distinct CDR3 sequences, with about 94% seen just once and over 0.1% held by the top ten. Sequencing input: CD4+ T cells from PBMCs. These receptors all stem from a human donor with multiple sclerosis.

The J gene is TRBJ1-3, the V gene TRBV7-9; TRBD1 matches at 9 bases. The CDR3 covers 15 residues. With 5 bases clipped from V and 3 bases from J, the junction kept 5 bases outside the gene matches. Per the germline V gene, CDR1 is SEHNR and CDR2 is FQNEAQ (reference sequence). This CDR3 is CASSVTGGGGNTIYF. CDR3 nucleotide sequence: TGTGCCAGCAGCGTGACAGGGGGAGGTGGAAACACCATATATTTT.

The gene calls are TRBV6-5 and TRBJ1-3, with D possibly being TRBD1 (5 bases). The length of the CDR3 is 14 residues. Germline CDR1 reads MNHEY; CDR2 reads SVGAGI. V was trimmed by 7 bases and J by 0 bases, leaving 10 bases between them. CDR3 in amino acids: CASTGTFSGNTIYF. The CDR3, as DNA: TGTGCCAGCACTGGGACGTTCTCTGGAAACACCATATATTTT.

The genes are TRBV7-9 and TRBJ2-1, with 8 bases identical to TRBD2. This CDR3 contains 16 residues. CDR1 SEHNR and CDR2 FQNEAQ come from the germline V gene (reference sequence). V gave up 5 bases and J gave up 7 bases; unmatched junction bases: 13. The CDR3 nucleotides are TGTGCCAGCAGCGGGAATAGCGGGGCGAGGAGGAATGAGCAGTTCTTC. This gives the protein CASSGNSGARRNEQFF. Combining the CDR3 with reference TRBV7-9 and TRBJ2-1 gives the whole variable domain DTGVSQNPRHKITKRGQNVTFRCDPISEHNRLYWYRQTLGQGPEFLTYFQNEAQLEKSRLLSDRFSAERPKGSFSTLEIQRTEQGDSAMYLCASSGNSGARRNEQFFGPGTRLTVL.

The rearrangement joins TRBV6-6 to TRBJ1-2, with TRBD1 as a possible D gene (6 bases). Per the germline V gene, CDR1 is MNHNY and CDR2 is SVGAGI (reference sequence). The V and J ends lost 2 bases and 4 bases respectively, with 17 bases between them. This CDR3 is built from 16 residues. As DNA, the CDR3 is TGTGCCAGCAGTTACACCTCTACGACAGGCGGCTATGGCTACACCTTC. Its translation is CASSYTSTTGGYGYTF.

The chain recombines TRBV7-2 with TRBJ1-2; a possible D gene is TRBD1 (5 bases). CDR3 length equals 15 residues. The V and J ends lost 2 bases and 0 bases respectively, with 10 bases between them. Germline loops: CDR1 SGHTA, CDR2 FQGNSA. The CDR3 sequence is CASSLKGPANYGYTF. The CDR3 bases are TGTGCCAGCAGCTTAAAGGGACCAGCTAACTATGGCTACACCTTC. The full variable domain, with the rest looked up from reference TRBV7-2 and TRBJ1-2, is GAGVSQSPSNKVTEKGKDVELRCDPISGHTALYWYRQSLGQGLEFLIYFQGNSAPDKSGLPSDRFSAERTGGSVSTLTIQRTQQEDSAVYLCASSLKGPANYGYTFGSGTRLTVV.

V is TRBV5-1 and J is TRBJ1-1; 9 bases align to TRBD1. The CDR3 contains 15 residues. The J segment lost 0 bases and the V segment lost 4 bases, leaving 4 bases of the junction unmatched. Germline CDR1 SGHRS, CDR2 YFSETQ. The CDR3 coding sequence is TGCGCCAGCAGCCAAGGGACAGGGATGAACACTGAAGCTTTCTTT. Its protein is CASSQGTGMNTEAFF.

The chain is built from TRBV20-1 and TRBJ2-3; D gene unclear. Germline values: CDR1 DFQATT, CDR2 SNEGSKA (reference sequence). Trimming pared 0 bases from V and 3 bases from J, leaving 16 bases between. CDR3 length: 16 residues. CDR3 bases: TGCAGTGCTAGAGATAGGCCATTGGACCGAACAGATACGCAGTATTTT. Translated, it gives CSARDRPLDRTDTQYF.

The rearrangement links TRBV7-2 to TRBJ2-6; D remains unclear. With 1 base removed from V and 2 bases from J, the gap between germline ends came to 6 bases. CDR3 length: 15 residues. The germline gives CDR1 SGHTA, CDR2 FQGNSA. The CDR3 DNA reads TGTGCCAGCAGCTTAGATGGGGCTGGGGCCAACGTCCTGACTTTC. Amino acids: CASSLDGAGANVLTF.

Only one count was recorded for this clonotype. V and J are TRBV5-1 and TRBJ2-5, with 7 bases matching TRBD2. The ends lost 5 bases at V and 5 bases at J; junction bases unmatched: 3. This CDR3 is built from 12 residues. Germline lookup yields CDR1 SGHRS and CDR2 YFSETQ. Here the CDR3 reads CASSAGVETQYF. CDR3 bases: TGCGCCAGCAGTGCGGGAGTGGAGACCCAGTACTTC.

This chain joins TRBV27 and TRBJ2-7; 7 nucleotides agree with TRBD1. The CDR3 has 13 amino acids. CDR1 and CDR2 from the germline V gene are MNHEY and SMNVEV (reference sequence). Unmatched junction bases numbered 12, after V lost 5 bases and J lost 11 bases. CDR3 in amino acids: CASSLAFQGEKYF. DNA for the CDR3: TGTGCCAGCAGTCTGGCCTTCCAGGGGGAGAAGTACTTC.

This clonotype was detected a few times. V and J are TRBV5-1 and TRBJ2-7; no firm D call. V lost 7 bases, J lost 6 bases, and 17 bases lay in between. Germline CDR1 is SGHRS and CDR2 is YFSETQ. The CDR3 is 13 residues long. The CDR3 DNA reads TGCGCCAGCTCTCGGACGGATTCCGGCGAGCAGTACTTC. It yields the protein CASSRTDSGEQYF.

V gene TRBV14 combines with J gene TRBJ2-5; 12 bases align to TRBD2. Germline V gene lookup returns CDR1 SGHDN and CDR2 FVKESK. V trimming: 2 bases; J trimming: 3 bases; junction bases outside the gene matches: 4. The CDR3 has 16 residues. CDR3 bases: TGTGCCAGCAGCCAATTCGGACTAGCGGGAAAAGAGACCCAGTACTTC. The encoded protein is CASSQFGLAGKETQYF.

The rearrangement uses TRBV4-3 and TRBJ1-4; D unresolved. V was cut by 5 bases and J by 5 bases, with 6 bases left in between. Germline CDR1 LGHNA, CDR2 YSLEER. This CDR3 contains 12 residues. The DNA of the CDR3 is TGCGCCAGCAGCTACCAGAATGAAAAACTGTTTTTT. Protein: CASSYQNEKLFF.

This clonotype was observed a few times. The rearrangement joins TRBV6-1 to TRBJ1-1; the match to TRBD1 covers 7 bases. J gave up 5 bases and V 6 bases, and 6 bases lay outside the gene matches. The germline V gene encodes CDR1 MNHNS and CDR2 SASEGT. This CDR3 spans 13 amino acids. Here the CDR3 DNA reads TGTGCCAGCAGCCTCCAGGGACAGACTGAAGCTTTCTTT. Encoded protein: CASSLQGQTEAFF.

The rearrangement links TRBV19 to TRBJ1-1; no firm D call. This CDR3 has 15 amino acids. Germline V gene lookup returns CDR1 LNHDA and CDR2 SQIVND (reference sequence). The V end lost 5 bases, the J end lost 1 base, and 14 bases lay between the germline ends. CDR3 protein: CASSVSLTANTEAFF. The CDR3 DNA sequence: TGTGCCAGTAGTGTTTCTCTGACGGCGAACACTGAAGCTTTCTTT.